These 28 T cell receptor beta chains were sequenced from one sample in a study of CD8 T cells in Susac syndrome. RNA totalling about 0.45 to 1 ug underwent reverse transcription with random hexamers. TCRdb ran MiXCR on the immunoSEQ multiplex PCR reads and lists one entry per CDR3 protein. The sample holds around 150,000 distinct CDR3 sequences, approximately 95% seen once. The sequencing input was CD4+ T cells from PBMCs. These TCRs come from a human donor with multiple sclerosis.

The chain combines TRBV6-6 with TRBJ1-2; 9 nucleotides align to TRBD1. Germline V gene sequence: CDR1 MNHNY, CDR2 SVGAGI (reference sequence). After removal of 8 bases from V and 5 bases from J, the junction contained 12 bases not matched to a gene. The CDR3 runs to 15 residues. The CDR3 spells CASLLTGQGNYGYTF. CDR3 coding DNA: TGTGCCAGCCTACTTACAGGACAGGGGAATTATGGCTACACCTTC.

This clonotype was seen once. Here the CDR3 reads CASSFRGTAEAFF. CDR3 bases: TGTGCCAGCAGTTTTAGGGGAACAGCTGAAGCTTTCTTT. The genes are TRBV27 and TRBJ1-1, with a possible D match to TRBD1 (5 bases). Looked up from germline, CDR1 is MNHEY and CDR2 is SMNVEV (reference sequence). V was clipped by 3 bases and J by 6 bases, with 11 bases between them. The CDR3 is 13 residues long.

This chain uses TRBV5-1 with TRBJ2-3; a possible D gene is TRBD2 (5 bases). Looked up from germline, CDR1 is SGHRS and CDR2 is YFSETQ. The CDR3 totals 13 residues. V was clipped by 0 bases and J by 5 bases, with 7 bases between them. CDR3 protein: CASSLEAGDTQYF. As DNA, the CDR3 is TGCGCCAGCAGCTTGGAGGCGGGAGATACGCAGTATTTT.

This clonotype was seen just once. The chain carries TRBV2 and TRBJ1-5; 9 bases match TRBD1. The junction had 6 bases not matched to a gene; V was cut back by 7 bases and J by 2 bases. This CDR3 has 15 residues. CDR1 and CDR2 (germline): SNHLY, FYNNEI. Here the CDR3 DNA reads TGTGCCAGCACTCTACAGGGGGCAGGCAATCAGCCCCAGCATTTT. It translates to CASTLQGAGNQPQHF.

The chain uses TRBV27 and TRBJ2-7; D unclear. The V end lost 3 bases, the J end lost 2 bases, and 8 bases lay between the germline ends. The V gene's germline CDR1 is MNHEY and CDR2 SMNVEV (reference sequence). The CDR3 sequence is 13 residues long. In DNA form, the CDR3 reads TGTGCCAGCAGTTTCGACCGCGCCTACGAGCAGTACTTC. This translates into CASSFDRAYEQYF.

The V call is TRBV2, the J call TRBJ1-4, with 7 bases fitting TRBD1. The CDR3 loop spans 13 amino acids. J was trimmed by 8 bases and V by 4 bases; bases with no gene match: 4. CDR1 and CDR2 from the germline V gene are SNHLY and FYNNEI. CDR3 protein: CASSVTGREKLFF. The CDR3 region has the DNA TGTGCCAGCAGTGTGACAGGGCGCGAAAAACTGTTTTTT.

The chain links TRBV7-8 to TRBJ1-5; tentative D call: TRBD1 (5 bases). V was trimmed by 1 base and J by 7 bases, leaving 11 bases between them. Germline CDR1 SGHVS, CDR2 FQNEAQ. The CDR3 extends over 14 amino acids. This chain's CDR3 is CASSLGGVTQPQHF. The CDR3, as DNA: TGTGCCAGCAGCTTAGGGGGGGTAACCCAGCCCCAGCATTTT.

This clonotype showed up just once. The V and J genes are TRBV28 and TRBJ2-6; possible D gene TRBD1, 5 bases. Between the trimmed V and J ends, which lost 7 bases and 0 bases, there was a span of 10 bases. There are 15 residues in the CDR3. CDR1 and CDR2 from the germline V gene are MDHEN and SYDVKM. CDR3 nucleotide sequence: TGTGCCAGCAAGGGGCGGAGCTCTGGGGCCAACGTCCTGACTTTC. It specifies CASKGRSSGANVLTF.

The chain couples TRBV30 to TRBJ1-1, with TRBD1 matching over 9 bases. Germline V gives CDR1 GTSNPN, CDR2 SVGIG (reference sequence). This CDR3 region has 14 residues. V gave up 5 bases and J gave up 9 bases; unmatched junction bases: 13. This chain's CDR3 is CAWRHGGQGLKAFF. In DNA form, the CDR3 reads TGTGCCTGGCGCCACGGGGGACAGGGACTAAAAGCTTTCTTT. Complete variable domain (other parts from reference TRBV30 and TRBJ1-1): SQTIHQWPATLVQPVGSPLSLECTVEGTSNPNLYWYRQAAGRGLQLLFYSVGIGQISSEVPQNLSASRPQDRQFILSSKKLLLSDSGFYLCAWRHGGQGLKAFFGQGTRLTVV.

This clonotype was seen just once. This chain joins TRBV29-1 and TRBJ1-1, with D hard to call. The CDR3 contains 13 residues. Germline assignment: CDR1 SQVTM and CDR2 ANQGSEA. The V end was cut by 3 bases, the J end by 1 base, with 9 bases between. The CDR3 sequence is CSVDPFKNTEAFF. Here the CDR3 DNA reads TGCAGCGTTGACCCATTCAAGAACACTGAAGCTTTCTTT.

This chain joins TRBV5-1 and TRBJ1-4; 8 bases map to TRBD1. V lost 4 bases and J lost 7; bases outside the gene matches: 9. This CDR3 contains 15 residues. Germline V gene data show CDR1 as SGHRS and CDR2 as YFSETQ. CDR3 nucleotides: TGCGCCAGCAGCCCTGGGGCAGGGGGCGGTGAAAAACTGTTTTTT. Its protein is CASSPGAGGGEKLFF.

This chain connects TRBV6-1 to TRBJ2-2; the D gene is possibly TRBD1 (5 bases). This CDR3 is 16 amino acids long. Germline loops: CDR1 MNHNS, CDR2 SASEGT. V lost 6 bases and J 2 bases, leaving 16 bases between the germline ends. The CDR3 spells CASSLAGRANTGELFF. In nucleotides, the CDR3 is TGTGCCAGCAGCCTTGCTGGCAGGGCCAACACCGGGGAGCTGTTTTTT.

The rearrangement links TRBV7-2 to TRBJ2-1; 11 bases match TRBD2. This CDR3 spans 17 amino acids. Losses at the gene ends were 4 bases for V and 4 bases for J; bases not matched to a gene: 9. Germline V lookup: CDR1 SGHTA, CDR2 FQGNSA. CDR3 sequence: CASSSTLAGGPYNEQFF. The CDR3 DNA reads as TGTGCCAGCAGCTCCACTCTAGCGGGAGGACCTTACAATGAGCAGTTCTTC.

The V gene is TRBV7-9, the J gene TRBJ2-4, with TRBD2 matching 12 bases. The CDR3 has 17 amino acids. The trim removed 9 bases at V and 0 bases at J, leaving 9 bases unmatched. Germline CDR1 and CDR2: SEHNR and FQNEAQ (reference sequence). CDR3 amino acids: CASSGTSGLLAKNIQYF. The CDR3 DNA follows: TGTGCCAGTTCCGGGACTAGCGGGTTGCTAGCCAAAAACATTCAGTACTTC.

The chain recombines TRBV30 with TRBJ2-7; unclear D gene. The CDR3 has 13 amino acids. Trimming cost V 0 bases and J 5 bases, with 11 bases left between them. Per germline, CDR1 GTSNPN and CDR2 SVGIG (reference sequence). Here the CDR3 DNA reads TGTGCCTGGAGTGTACGGTTCCGGGACGAGCAGTACTTC. The encoded protein is CAWSVRFRDEQYF.

V is TRBV30 and J is TRBJ2-1, with a possible D match to TRBD2 (5 bases). The germline V gene encodes CDR1 GTSNPN and CDR2 SVGIG (reference sequence). V was clipped by 7 bases and J by 5 bases, with 18 bases between them. This CDR3 is 14 amino acids long. The CDR3 loop reads CALNRASWDNEQFF. Written as DNA, the CDR3 is TGTGCCTTAAACCGGGCTAGCTGGGACAATGAGCAGTTCTTC.

The chain is built from TRBV30 and TRBJ1-5, with D hard to call. Germline-derived CDR1 and CDR2 are GTSNPN and SVGIG (reference sequence). The CDR3 runs 11 residues. Trimming removed 7 bases from V and 3 bases from J, with 7 bases in between. CDR3 in DNA: TGTGCCTCAGGAAACAATCAGCCCCAGCATTTT. Amino acids: CASGNNQPQHF. The entire variable domain, with the rest obtained from reference TRBV30 and TRBJ1-5, is as follows: SQTIHQWPATLVQPVGSPLSLECTVEGTSNPNLYWYRQAAGRGLQLLFYSVGIGQISSEVPQNLSASRPQDRQFILSSKKLLLSDSGFYLCASGNNQPQHFGDGTRLSIL.

This rearrangement joins TRBV27 to TRBJ2-2; 10 nucleotides line up with TRBD1. The CDR3 is 16 residues long. Trimming took 2 bases from V and 7 from J; bases not matched to a gene: 7. The germline V gene has CDR1 MNHEY and CDR2 SMNVEV (reference sequence). CDR3 residues: CASSLTGTGAVGELFF. For the CDR3, the DNA is TGTGCCAGCAGTTTAACCGGGACAGGGGCGGTCGGGGAGCTGTTTTTT.

V is TRBV16 and J is TRBJ2-3, with a tentative D call TRBD2 (5 bases). The V gene lost 0 bases and the J gene lost 4 bases, with 14 bases spanning the gap. Germline V lookup: CDR1 KGHSY, CDR2 FQNENV. The CDR3 is 16 residues long. Written as DNA, the CDR3 is TGTGCCAGCAGCCAATCTCGGAGGTTCCTCCCAGATACGCAGTATTTT. This codes for CASSQSRRFLPDTQYF. Full variable domain (outside the CDR3, taken from reference TRBV16 and TRBJ2-3): GEEVAQTPKHLVRGEGQKAKLYCAPIKGHSYVFWYQQVLKNEFKFLISFQNENVFDETGMPKERFSAKCLPNSPCSLEIQATKLEDSAVYFCASSQSRRFLPDTQYFGPGTRLTVL.

The V gene is TRBV25-1, the J gene TRBJ2-7; 8 bases agree with TRBD1. Germline V gives CDR1 MGHDK, CDR2 SYGVNS. The CDR3 is made up of 14 amino acids. V was pared by 5 bases and J by 7 bases, with 10 bases of the junction left unmatched. Here the CDR3 reads CASSPRDRWGEQYF. CDR3 sequence (DNA): TGTGCCAGCAGTCCGCGGGACAGGTGGGGAGAGCAGTACTTC.

V usage is TRBV19 and J usage is TRBJ2-7, with D unclear. CDR1 LNHDA and CDR2 SQIVND come from the germline V gene (reference sequence). The V gene lost 2 bases and the J gene lost 0 bases, with 11 bases spanning the gap. This CDR3 has 15 residues. CDR3 coding DNA: TGTGCCAGTAGTATATTCGGCAGCCTCTCCTACGAGCAGTACTTC. Its translation is CASSIFGSLSYEQYF.

CDR3 residues: CASSLSGDYGYTF. As DNA, the CDR3 is TGTGCCAGCAGTTTATCGGGAGACTATGGCTACACCTTC. The J gene is TRBJ1-2, the V gene TRBV12-3 or TRBV12-4; the D is unclear. The CDR3 covers 13 residues. The ends were cut back, 2 bases at V and 3 bases at J, with 7 bases in the middle.

V is TRBV5-1 and J is TRBJ2-2; a possible D gene is TRBD2 (5 bases). Trimming took off 3 bases at V and 6 bases at J, with 12 bases between the two ends. The CDR3 runs to 14 residues. CDR1 is SGHRS, CDR2 YFSETQ, per germline. The CDR3 DNA sequence: TGCGCCAGCAGCTCCCTTGGACTTTCCGGGGAGCTGTTTTTT. This encodes CASSSLGLSGELFF.

The V call is TRBV10-3, the J call TRBJ1-3; D is possibly TRBD1 (5 bases). This CDR3 has 17 amino acids. V gave up 10 bases and J gave up 3 bases, with 25 bases separating them. Germline V gives CDR1 ENHRY, CDR2 SYGVKD. The chain's CDR3 is CATGDRDSSSRGNTIYF. Written as DNA, the CDR3 is TGTGCCACCGGCGACAGAGATTCCTCTTCGCGTGGAAACACCATATATTTT.

The rearrangement uses TRBV4-1 and TRBJ1-4; TRBD1 matches at 10 bases. This CDR3 is built from 17 residues. J lost 8 bases, V lost 2 bases, and 11 bases had no gene match. Germline CDR1 and CDR2: MGHRA and YSYEKL. CDR3 nucleotide sequence: TGCGCCAGCAGCCAAAGACACCGACAGGGGGCGGACGAAAAACTGTTTTTT. The encoded protein is CASSQRHRQGADEKLFF.

This rearrangement joins TRBV4-1 to TRBJ2-7; 11 bases are a match to TRBD2. Germline CDR1 reads MGHRA; CDR2 reads YSYEKL. The V segment lost 1 base and the J segment 12 bases; nucleotides outside the gene matches: 8. This CDR3 has 14 residues. The CDR3 DNA reads as TGCGCCAGCAGCCAAGGGCTAGCGGGAGGTTGGAGGTACTTC. Translated, it gives CASSQGLAGGWRYF.

The chain links TRBV30 to TRBJ2-7; D possibly corresponds to TRBD2 (6 bases). V was pared by 5 bases and J by 1 base, with 12 bases between. The CDR3 runs 13 residues. The germline gives CDR1 GTSNPN, CDR2 SVGIG (reference sequence). DNA for the CDR3: TGTGCCTGGGATCGGGACTTTTCCTACGAGCAGTACTTC. This gives the protein CAWDRDFSYEQYF.

The rearrangement uses TRBV15 and TRBJ1-1; D is unresolved. Germline assignment: CDR1 LNHNV and CDR2 YYDKDF (reference sequence). Trimming removed 4 bases from V and 1 base from J, with 4 bases in between. The CDR3 contains 12 residues. The CDR3 is CATSIENTEAFF. CDR3 nucleotide sequence: TGTGCCACCAGCATCGAGAACACTGAAGCTTTCTTT.